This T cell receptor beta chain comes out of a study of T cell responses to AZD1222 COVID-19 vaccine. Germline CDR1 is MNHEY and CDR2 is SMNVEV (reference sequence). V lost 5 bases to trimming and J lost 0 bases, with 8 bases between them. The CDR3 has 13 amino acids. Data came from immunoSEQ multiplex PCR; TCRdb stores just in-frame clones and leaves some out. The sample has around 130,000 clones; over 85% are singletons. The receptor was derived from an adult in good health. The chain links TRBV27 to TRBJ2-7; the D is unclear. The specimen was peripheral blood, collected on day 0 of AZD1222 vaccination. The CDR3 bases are TGTGCCAGCAGTCCCCAGGTCTCCTACGAGCAGTACTTC. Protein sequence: CASSPQVSYEQYF.